A selection of T cell receptor beta chains follows, all from one sample in a study of response to subunit inactivated influenza vaccine. Using its own MiXCR run on the RT-PCR reads, TCRdb lists one record per CDR3 protein. The repertoire holds roughly 760,000 distinct CDR3 sequences, approximately 21% seen once, with about 10% in the top ten. Sequencing was performed on PBMCs from blood, taken more than 4 days after vaccination. Source of these receptors: a man aged 45 to 65 who received an inactivated influenza vaccine. The CDR3 runs from the conserved cysteine through the conserved F or W. The order of the fields is clone size, V gene, J gene, D gene, CDR3 protein, CDR3 DNA. D genes are given only for firm matches. Clone size is given for some rows only: seen once, a few or many times, or a class if the clone is expanded.

few	TRBV12-3/TRBV12-4	TRBJ2-6	-	CASSGGTTPGANVLTF	TGTGCCAGCAGTGGCGGGACAACGCCCGGGGCCAACGTCCTGACTTTC
few	TRBV7-6	TRBJ1-1	-	CASSSRDDTEAFF	TGTGCCAGCAGCTCAAGGGACGACACTGAAGCTTTCTTT
-	TRBV20-1	TRBJ2-1	TRBD1	CSAREQTGGLEQFF	TGCAGTGCTAGAGAACAAACAGGGGGCTTGGAGCAGTTCTTC
few	TRBV11-2	TRBJ2-2	-	CASSLGGYAGELFF	TGTGCCAGCAGCTTAGGAGGGTACGCCGGGGAGCTGTTTTTT
many	TRBV7-8	TRBJ2-7	TRBD1	CASSPNPGTGSSYEQYF	TGTGCCAGCAGCCCAAACCCCGGGACAGGGAGCTCCTACGAGCAGTACTTC
-	TRBV11-2	TRBJ2-5	-	CASSLVGDQYF	TGTGCCAGCAGCTTAGTAGGTGACCAGTACTTC
few	TRBV7-9	TRBJ2-3	-	CASSSLSTAGSTDTQYF	TGTGCCAGCAGCTCGCTGAGTACCGCAGGGAGCACAGATACGCAGTATTTT
-	TRBV12-3/TRBV12-4	TRBJ2-3	-	CASRATDTQYF	TGTGCCAGCAGAGCCACAGATACGCAGTATTTT
-	TRBV18	TRBJ2-2	TRBD1	CASSQPGQGSAGELFF	TGTGCCAGCTCACAACCGGGACAGGGAAGCGCCGGGGAGCTGTTTTTT
few	TRBV4-1	TRBJ1-1	-	CASSQEGQSRKAFF	TGCGCCAGCAGCCAAGAAGGACAGTCCCGTAAAGCTTTCTTT
few	TRBV12-3/TRBV12-4	TRBJ1-6	-	CASSRVSYNSPLHF	TGTGCCAGCTCGAGAGTCTCCTATAATTCACCCCTCCACTTT
few	TRBV2	TRBJ2-5	-	CASSVRSETQYF	TGTGCCAGCAGTGTTCGCAGCGAGACCCAGTACTTC
-	TRBV5-1	TRBJ2-7	TRBD1	CASSGGTGDFEQYF	TGCGCCAGCAGCGGCGGGACAGGGGATTTCGAGCAGTACTTC
few	TRBV7-2	TRBJ2-3	TRBD2	CASSQGLAGGQDTQYF	TGTGCCAGCAGCCAGGGACTAGCGGGGGGGCAAGATACGCAGTATTTT
few	TRBV14	TRBJ1-1	-	CASSHLPPEAFF	TGTGCCAGCAGCCATCTTCCCCCTGAAGCTTTCTTT
-	TRBV2	TRBJ2-1	-	CASSFLQGGYNEQFF	TGTGCCAGCAGTTTTTTACAGGGGGGGTACAATGAGCAGTTCTTC
-	TRBV6-1	TRBJ1-6	-	CASSENWGRVSPLHF	TGTGCCAGCAGTGAGAATTGGGGGCGCGTTTCACCCCTCCACTTT
-	TRBV28	TRBJ2-1	TRBD2	CASTLGTSGGYNEQFF	TGTGCCAGCACTTTAGGGACTAGCGGGGGATACAATGAGCAGTTCTTC
-	TRBV28	TRBJ1-6	TRBD1	CASSLPGGYSLHF	TGTGCCAGCAGCCTACCAGGGGGGTATTCCCTCCACTTT
-	TRBV5-6	TRBJ2-5	-	CASSLLFGETQYF	TGTGCCAGCAGCTTGCTGTTTGGAGAGACCCAGTACTTC
few	TRBV7-8	TRBJ2-3	TRBD1	CASSHTEGAGTDTQYF	TGTGCCAGCAGCCATACCGAGGGGGCGGGCACAGATACGCAGTATTTT
-	TRBV18	TRBJ2-7	-	CASSKDYQSEQYF	TGTGCCAGCTCAAAGGACTATCAGTCCGAGCAGTACTTC
once	TRBV30	TRBJ2-1	-	CACTRANEQFF	TGTGCCTGCACGAGGGCCAATGAGCAGTTCTTC
few	TRBV7-9	TRBJ1-4	-	CASSFWETNEKLFF	TGTGCCAGCAGCTTCTGGGAAACTAATGAAAAACTGTTTTTT
few	TRBV7-9	TRBJ1-4	TRBD1	CASSSGTGTSNEKLFF	TGTGCCAGCAGCTCCGGGACAGGGACGAGCAATGAAAAACTGTTTTTT
-	TRBV6-5	TRBJ2-5	-	CATRHRGETQYF	TGTGCCACGCGGCACCGGGGGGAGACCCAGTACTTC
few	TRBV6-2/TRBV6-3	TRBJ2-5	TRBD1	CASSSTGKETQYF	TGTGCCAGCAGTTCGACAGGGAAAGAGACCCAGTACTTC
-	TRBV7-2	TRBJ1-1	-	CASSFSNTDREAFF	TGTGCCAGCAGCTTTAGCAATACCGACAGGGAAGCTTTCTTT
-	TRBV10-3	TRBJ2-6	-	CAIKGDSGANVLTF	TGTGCCATCAAGGGGGACTCTGGGGCCAACGTCCTGACTTTC
many	TRBV12-3/TRBV12-4	TRBJ2-7	-	CASSKAGTPPPYEQYF	TGTGCCAGCAGTAAGGCTGGGACCCCACCCCCCTACGAGCAGTACTTC
-	TRBV28	TRBJ2-3	-	CASTTPDTRYF	TGTGCCAGCACGACACCCGATACGCGGTATTTT
few	TRBV5-1	TRBJ1-1	-	CASSPTAAVFAEAFF	TGCGCCAGCAGCCCGACAGCGGCGGTCTTTGCTGAAGCTTTCTTT
-	TRBV20-1	TRBJ2-7	TRBD2	CSARPSSGLSYEHYF	TGCAGTGCTCGCCCAAGTAGCGGGTTATCCTACGAGCACTACTTC
-	TRBV20-1	TRBJ2-4	-	CSARLAGSDKNIQYF	TGCAGTGCTAGACTCGCAGGGAGCGACAAAAACATTCAGTACTTC
few	TRBV20-1	TRBJ2-7	-	CSAREVSSYEQYF	TGCAGTGCTAGAGAAGTCAGTTCCTACGAGCAGTACTTC
few	TRBV30	TRBJ1-3	-	CAWSSGISGNTIYF	TGTGCCTGGAGTTCAGGGATCTCTGGAAACACCATATATTTT
-	TRBV5-1	TRBJ2-7	-	CASSLGGPGDHEQYF	TGCGCCAGCAGCTTGGGTGGGCCAGGGGACCACGAGCAGTACTTC
-	TRBV18	TRBJ1-3	TRBD1	CASSPRQGLPSGNTIYF	TGTGCCAGCTCACCGCGACAGGGTTTGCCATCTGGAAACACCATATATTTT
few	TRBV5-6	TRBJ2-1	-	CASSRGGTGGNEQFF	TGTGCCAGCAGCCGGGGGGGCACAGGGGGCAATGAGCAGTTCTTC
many	TRBV15	TRBJ2-5	TRBD2	CATSARGGQETQYF	TGTGCCACCAGCGCGCGCGGGGGCCAAGAGACCCAGTACTTC
-	TRBV7-9	TRBJ2-1	-	CASGPGLVDEQFF	TGTGCCAGCGGCCCTGGGCTAGTCGATGAGCAGTTCTTC
-	TRBV20-1	TRBJ2-7	TRBD1	CSARSRQGSYEQYF	TGCAGTGCTAGATCCCGACAGGGCTCCTACGAGCAGTACTTC
-	TRBV4-2	TRBJ1-1	TRBD1	CASSQEVRDRVTEAFF	TGTGCCAGCAGCCAGGAAGTCCGGGACAGGGTGACTGAAGCTTTCTTT
few	TRBV5-6	TRBJ2-3	-	CASSPTTNTDTQYF	TGTGCCAGCAGCCCTACCACCAACACAGATACGCAGTATTTT
few	TRBV11-2	TRBJ2-1	TRBD1	CASRQGGLNNEQFF	TGTGCCAGCAGACAGGGGGGCTTAAACAATGAGCAGTTCTTC
-	TRBV6-5	TRBJ2-7	-	CASSYSSWAEQYF	TGTGCCAGCAGTTACTCTAGTTGGGCCGAGCAGTACTTC
-	TRBV20-1	TRBJ2-5	-	CSASKGGQGTQYF	TGCAGTGCTAGTAAAGGGGGGCAAGGGACCCAGTACTTC
-	TRBV28	TRBJ2-2	-	CASSSAGQNTGELFF	TGTGCCAGCAGTTCCGCTGGACAGAACACCGGGGAGCTGTTTTTT
few	TRBV7-2	TRBJ2-5	-	CASSLGGRRETQYF	TGTGCCAGCAGCTTAGGGGGACGACGCGAGACCCAGTACTTC
-	TRBV6-2/TRBV6-3	TRBJ2-7	TRBD2	CASGLTGTSGSYEQYF	TGTGCCAGCGGCTTAACCGGGACTAGCGGGAGTTACGAGCAGTACTTC
-	TRBV28	TRBJ1-5	-	CASTQGGVSNQPQHF	TGTGCCAGCACCCAAGGAGGGGTTAGCAATCAGCCCCAGCATTTT
few	TRBV13	TRBJ2-7	TRBD2	CASSLGTSEDLNLYEQYF	TGTGCCAGCAGCCTCGGGACTAGCGAAGATCTGAATCTCTACGAGCAGTACTTC
few	TRBV20-1	TRBJ1-3	-	CSARVGTYGNTIYF	TGCAGTGCTAGAGTTGGGACTTATGGAAACACCATATATTTT
-	TRBV12-3/TRBV12-4	TRBJ1-4	TRBD1	CASSRTGSNEKLFF	TGTGCCAGCAGTCGGACAGGGTCTAATGAAAAACTGTTTTTT
few	TRBV12-3/TRBV12-4	TRBJ2-2	TRBD1	CATELGRGIGELFF	TGTGCCACGGAGCTTGGCAGGGGGATAGGGGAGCTGTTTTTT
many	TRBV12-3/TRBV12-4	TRBJ2-7	-	CASSIQGIYEQYF	TGTGCCAGCAGTATACAGGGTATCTACGAGCAGTACTTC
-	TRBV5-1	TRBJ2-2	-	CASSPDLGELFF	TGCGCCAGCAGTCCGGACCTCGGGGAGCTGTTTTTT
few	TRBV6-5	TRBJ1-3	-	CASSSPGAGNTIYF	TGTGCCAGCAGTTCTCCAGGAGCTGGAAACACCATATATTTT
-	TRBV4-3	TRBJ2-6	-	CASSQEFGTGANVLTF	TGCGCCAGCAGCCAAGAGTTTGGTACCGGGGCCAACGTCCTGACTTTC